This entry lists 30 T cell receptor beta chains sequenced from one sample in a study of shared clonotypes between healthy human individuals (TCRdb year 2020). For the CD8 naive samples, CD45RO-negative cells were positively selected for CCR7, yielding a CD45RA+CCR7+ population from which TemRA cells were excluded. The library was obtained by the immunoSEQ multiplex PCR assay. TCRdb provides this immuneACCESS table in a form limited to in-frame rearrangements. Some clones are lacking; in checked studies, under half of them reflect an unresolved V gene, and why the rest are absent is not known. Counted in this sample were just over 2,000,000 clones; about 95% of them appeared once. The top ten hold roughly 1.1% of the sample. Sequencing used naive CD8+ T cells sorted from blood. Interpreted using the paper, the cell subset or site label stands for: CD45RA+CCR7+. Receptors were obtained from a young man in good health.

In the case of this clone: The sample carries other DNA sequences with the same CDR3. The V gene is TRBV4-3, the J gene TRBJ2-6; no clear D gene. The V end was cut by 0 bases, the J end by 0 bases, with 6 bases between. The CDR3 sequence is 16 residues long. The germline CDR1 and CDR2 sequences are LGHNA and YSLEER. The CDR3 spells CASSQDLGSGANVLTF. In DNA form, the CDR3 reads TGCGCCAGCAGCCAAGATTTGGGCTCTGGGGCCAACGTCCTGACTTTC.

This clone has a single count. The V gene is TRBV30, the J gene TRBJ1-1; D unclear. Per germline, CDR1 GTSNPN and CDR2 SVGIG (reference sequence). The V end lost 3 bases, the J end lost 5 bases, and 19 bases lay between the germline ends. The length of the CDR3 is 15 residues. The CDR3 loop is CAWRAPRYGWTEAFF. The CDR3 coding sequence is TGTGCCTGGAGGGCGCCACGTTATGGGTGGACTGAAGCTTTCTTT.

There are a few counts of this clone. CDR3 region: CASSPLLQGRSPLHF. In nucleotides, the CDR3 is TGTGCCAGCAGTCCTCTTCTGCAGGGGAGGTCACCCCTCCACTTT. The genes are TRBV28 and TRBJ1-6, with TRBD1 as a possible D gene (6 bases). Germline V lookup: CDR1 MDHEN, CDR2 SYDVKM. The CDR3 loop spans 15 amino acids. V shed 5 bases and J shed 10 bases, with 18 bases lying between them. Together with reference TRBV28 and TRBJ1-6, the CDR3 gives the full variable domain: DVKVTQSSRYLVKRTGEKVFLECVQDMDHENMFWYRQDPGLGLRLIYFSYDVKMKEKGDIPEGYSVSREKKERFSLILESASTNQTSMYLCASSPLLQGRSPLHFGNGTRLTVT.

The J gene is TRBJ1-5, the V gene TRBV30, with 7 bases identical to TRBD1. The trim removed 5 bases at V and 5 bases at J, leaving 12 bases unmatched. The germline CDR1 and CDR2 sequences are GTSNPN and SVGIG (reference sequence). The CDR3 covers 15 residues. CDR3 sequence (DNA): TGTGCCTGGGGGGGCGAGGACAGGAGAGATCAGCCCCAGCATTTT. It codes for CAWGGEDRRDQPQHF.

The chain carries TRBV30 and TRBJ2-1; D is unresolved. Germline-derived CDR1 and CDR2 are GTSNPN and SVGIG (reference sequence). This CDR3 spans 11 amino acids. The germline V and J ends were trimmed by 1 base and 8 bases, with 6 bases remaining between them. The CDR3, as DNA: TGTGCCTGGAGTGGTCCCTATGAGCAGTTCTTC. Its protein product is CAWSGPYEQFF.

The chain joins TRBV6-1 to TRBJ1-6; D possibly corresponds to TRBD1 (5 bases). The germline V gene has CDR1 MNHNS and CDR2 SASEGT. V was shortened by 1 base and J by 7 bases, with 11 bases between the two germline ends. The CDR3 has 15 amino acids. DNA for the CDR3: TGTGCCAGCAGTGAAGTTCCAGGGCTAAATTCACCCCTCCACTTT. Encoded protein: CASSEVPGLNSPLHF.

The V call is TRBV7-2, the J call TRBJ2-3; D is uncertain. The ends were cut back, 5 bases at V and 3 bases at J, with 9 bases in the middle. Germline-derived CDR1 and CDR2 are SGHTA and FQGNSA. The CDR3 consists of 13 residues. Here the CDR3 DNA reads TGTGCCAGCAGCCCGTACGGGACAGATACGCAGTATTTT. It yields the protein CASSPYGTDTQYF.

This chain links TRBV5-1 with TRBJ2-1; 15 bases map to TRBD2. Per the germline V gene, CDR1 is SGHRS and CDR2 is YFSETQ. The CDR3 has 19 amino acids. V gave up 1 base and J gave up 0 bases; unmatched junction bases: 5. Written as DNA, the CDR3 is TGCGCCAGCAGCTTGAATGGACTAGCGGGAGGGAGCTCCTACAATGAGCAGTTCTTC. Its translation is CASSLNGLAGGSSYNEQFF.

With respect to this clone: Other DNA sequences in this sample translate to the same CDR3. This sequence joins TRBV4-3 and TRBJ2-7, with TRBD2 identical over 9 bases. The CDR3 spans 15 residues. The germline V gene has CDR1 LGHNA and CDR2 YSLEER. Germline trimming cut 0 bases from V and 4 bases from J; bases unmatched to any gene: 4. The DNA for the CDR3 is TGCGCCAGCAGCCAAGAGACTAGCGGAGTTTACGAGCAGTACTTC. Its translation is CASSQETSGVYEQYF.

The chain joins TRBV7-6 to TRBJ2-7, with a possible D match to TRBD1 (6 bases). Germline CDR1 is SGHVS and CDR2 is FNYEAQ. The V and J ends lost 4 bases and 5 bases respectively, with 12 bases between them. The CDR3 is 13 residues long. DNA of the CDR3: TGTGCCAGCAGCTACACGGACAGCCACGAGCAGTACTTC. Amino acid sequence: CASSYTDSHEQYF.

This clone has only one observation. At the DNA level, this CDR3 is encoded by other sequences in the same sample as well. This chain links TRBV2 with TRBJ2-7; D is possibly TRBD1 or TRBD2 (5 bases each). The CDR3 runs to 13 residues. Trimming stripped 6 bases from V and 3 bases from J, with 12 bases between. Germline lookup yields CDR1 SNHLY and CDR2 FYNNEI. The CDR3 loop is CASRAGTHYEQYF. The CDR3 coding sequence is TGTGCCAGCAGAGCCGGGACCCACTACGAGCAGTACTTC.

This sequence joins TRBV7-2 and TRBJ2-7; tentatively, D is TRBD1 (6 bases). V lost 1 base, J lost 0 bases, and 10 bases lay in between. The germline CDR1 and CDR2 sequences are SGHTA and FQGNSA. The CDR3 is 15 amino acids. Here the CDR3 DNA reads TGTGCCAGCAGCTTAGACAGGGTCCTCTCCTACGAGCAGTACTTC. It is translated as CASSLDRVLSYEQYF.

The chain combines TRBV9 with TRBJ2-7, with 9 bases identical to TRBD2. The CDR3 has 14 amino acids. Germline lookup yields CDR1 SGDLS and CDR2 YYNGEE. Losses at the gene ends were 4 bases for V and 5 bases for J; bases not matched to a gene: 7. CDR3 DNA: TGTGCCAGCAGCCTTAGCGGGAGTGTCGACGAGCAGTACTTC. It encodes CASSLSGSVDEQYF.

This clone was picked up one time. The chain links TRBV12-5 to TRBJ2-7; TRBD2 agrees at 7 bases. The CDR3 sequence is 18 residues long. V dropped 7 bases and J dropped 1; count of bases not matched to a gene: 19. Germline V gene sequence: CDR1 LGHNT, CDR2 FRNRAP. DNA for the CDR3: TGTGCTAGTGATCCCTTAGGCGGGGGAGCTACTATTTCCTACGAGCAGTACTTC. Protein product: CASDPLGGGATISYEQYF. Filled out from reference TRBV12-5 and TRBJ2-7, the complete variable domain reads DARVTQTPRHKVTEMGQEVTMRCQPILGHNTVFWYRQTMMQGLELLAYFRNRAPLDDSGMPKDRFSAEMPDATLATLKIQPSEPRDSAVYFCASDPLGGGATISYEQYFGPGTRLTVT.

The V and J genes are TRBV10-2 and TRBJ2-7; 10 bases align to TRBD2. Germline V CDR1 and CDR2: WSHSY, SAAADI. The CDR3 totals 14 residues. V was clipped by 5 bases and J by 3 bases; unmatched bases: 4. CDR3 nucleotide sequence: TGCGCCAGCAGTCAGACTAGCGGGTACTACGAGCAGTACTTC. Translating gives CASSQTSGYYEQYF.

The CDR3 loop is CASSSRGLGPGEQYF. The CDR3 nucleotides are TGTGCCAGCAGCTCACGCGGCCTTGGGCCAGGCGAGCAGTACTTC. The rearrangement joins TRBV7-9 to TRBJ2-7; no reliable D call. CDR1 is SEHNR and CDR2 is FQNEAQ in the germline V gene (reference sequence). The CDR3 covers 15 residues. Trimming stripped 4 bases from V and 6 bases from J, with 19 bases between. Variable domain in full (rest from reference TRBV7-9 and TRBJ2-7): DTGVSQNPRHKITKRGQNVTFRCDPISEHNRLYWYRQTLGQGPEFLTYFQNEAQLEKSRLLSDRFSAERPKGSFSTLEIQRTEQGDSAMYLCASSSRGLGPGEQYFGPGTRLTVT.

This rearrangement joins TRBV5-8 to TRBJ2-3; a weak D match, TRBD2 (6 bases). This CDR3 is 14 amino acids long. The V gene lost 6 bases and the J gene lost 6 bases, with 17 bases spanning the gap. Looked up from germline, CDR1 is SGHTS and CDR2 is YDEGEE. The CDR3 here is CASTLDGRLDTQYF. The CDR3 bases are TGTGCCAGCACCTTAGACGGGAGACTCGATACGCAGTATTTT.

The chain links TRBV9 to TRBJ2-7; D tentatively fits TRBD1 or TRBD2 (5 bases each). Between the trimmed V and J ends, which lost 0 bases and 0 bases, there was a span of 13 bases. This CDR3 spans 16 amino acids. Germline V CDR1 and CDR2: SGDLS, YYNGEE. The CDR3 region is CASSVAGHQPSYEQYF. The CDR3 bases are TGTGCCAGCAGCGTAGCGGGGCACCAGCCCTCCTACGAGCAGTACTTC.

The J gene is TRBJ2-7, the V gene TRBV2, with D perhaps TRBD2 (5 bases). The CDR3 consists of 15 residues. Germline V gene data show CDR1 as SNHLY and CDR2 as FYNNEI. Deletions cut 3 bases from V and 2 bases from J, with 14 bases between. CDR3 loop: CASSDTAASPYEQYF. The DNA of the CDR3 is TGTGCCAGCAGTGATACAGCGGCCTCCCCCTACGAGCAGTACTTC.

The rearrangement links TRBV27 to TRBJ1-2; D call uncertain. V was cut by 2 bases and J by 2 bases, with 12 bases left in between. Germline V gene data show CDR1 as MNHEY and CDR2 as SMNVEV (reference sequence). The CDR3 contains 15 residues. CDR3 DNA sequence: TGTGCCAGCAGTTTAGGCCAGAATATCAACTATGGCTACACCTTC. Amino acid sequence: CASSLGQNINYGYTF.

This chain joins TRBV6-4 and TRBJ1-5; possibly TRBD1 for D (6 bases). Trimming left V 2 bases short and J 3 bases short, with 11 bases between. This CDR3 has 15 amino acids. Germline-derived CDR1 and CDR2 are MRHNA and SNTAGT. The CDR3 DNA sequence: TGTGCCAGCAGTGACCCCCACAGGGCCAATCAGCCCCAGCATTTT. Protein: CASSDPHRANQPQHF.

This clone appeared a single time. The same CDR3 arises from other DNA sequences in this sample as well. V gene TRBV15 combines with J gene TRBJ1-1; D is undetermined. Germline V gives CDR1 LNHNV, CDR2 YYDKDF (reference sequence). Trimming pared 1 base from V and 0 bases from J, leaving 9 bases between. The CDR3 sequence is 15 residues long. CDR3 sequence: CATSRVRGMNTEAFF. The CDR3 DNA reads TGTGCCACCAGCAGAGTAAGAGGGATGAACACTGAAGCTTTCTTT.

The V gene is TRBV7-9, the J gene TRBJ1-1; a possible D gene is TRBD1 (6 bases). The CDR3 covers 16 residues. V was cut by 3 bases and J by 1 base, with 15 bases left in between. Germline V lookup: CDR1 SEHNR, CDR2 FQNEAQ (reference sequence). The CDR3 nucleotides are TGTGCCAGCAGCTTGGCAGGGGCTGGCCAGAACACTGAAGCTTTCTTT. It yields the protein CASSLAGAGQNTEAFF. The full variable domain, rest sourced from reference TRBV7-9 and TRBJ1-1, is DTGVSQNPRHKITKRGQNVTFRCDPISEHNRLYWYRQTLGQGPEFLTYFQNEAQLEKSRLLSDRFSAERPKGSFSTLEIQRTEQGDSAMYLCASSLAGAGQNTEAFFGQGTRLTVV.

The CDR3 DNA reads TGCGCCAGCAGTGATGCCCGCGAGCAGTACTTC. It translates to CASSDAREQYF. This chain links TRBV10-2 with TRBJ2-7, with D unclear. The germline gives CDR1 WSHSY, CDR2 SAAADI. The ends were cut back, 3 bases at V and 6 bases at J, with 6 bases in the middle. This CDR3 has 11 amino acids.

With regard to this clone: In the same sample, other DNA sequences code for this CDR3. V usage is TRBV4-1 and J usage is TRBJ2-7; D is ambiguous. CDR3 size: 13 residues. Trimming left V 1 base short and J 4 bases short, with 8 bases between. The germline V gene has CDR1 MGHRA and CDR2 YSYEKL. The CDR3 coding sequence is TGCGCCAGCAGCCAAGGGTTGGCGTACGAGCAGTACTTC. Translated: CASSQGLAYEQYF.

In its sample, this clone was seen once. The genes are TRBV7-9 and TRBJ1-5; 8 bases match TRBD1. The length of the CDR3 is 14 residues. J gave up 4 bases and V 5 bases, and 4 bases lay outside the gene matches. Germline lookup yields CDR1 SEHNR and CDR2 FQNEAQ (reference sequence). In nucleotides, the CDR3 is TGTGCCAGCAGCAGGACAGGGAGTAATCAGCCCCAGCATTTT. This codes for CASSRTGSNQPQHF.

The V gene is TRBV9, the J gene TRBJ1-6; D is unresolved. Trimming shortened V by 2 bases and J by 7 bases, and 13 bases separated the two germline ends. The length of the CDR3 is 15 residues. Germline V gene lookup returns CDR1 SGDLS and CDR2 YYNGEE. For the CDR3, the DNA is TGTGCCAGCAGCGTGGAGGACGGAGGAAATTCACCCCTCCACTTT. This sequence encodes CASSVEDGGNSPLHF.

The chain uses TRBV10-3 and TRBJ2-1; TRBD2 matches at 9 bases. V trimming: 0 bases; J trimming: 1 base; junction bases outside the gene matches: 10. The CDR3 spans 19 residues. Germline V gene sequence: CDR1 ENHRY, CDR2 SYGVKD. The CDR3 nucleotides read TGTGCCATCAGTGAGTCGGGACTAGCTTGGGAGGAGTCCTACAATGAGCAGTTCTTC. Translated, it gives CAISESGLAWEESYNEQFF.

The V call is TRBV9, the J call TRBJ2-3, with 12 nucleotides matching TRBD2. Germline CDR1 reads SGDLS; CDR2 reads YYNGEE. Trimming removed 3 bases from V and 6 bases from J; junction bases left unmatched: 8. The CDR3 length is 16 residues. DNA of the CDR3: TGTGCCAGCAGCGACCCTAGCGGGGGGGCAAAGGATACGCAGTATTTT. Amino acids: CASSDPSGGAKDTQYF. Full variable domain (rest looked up from reference TRBV9 and TRBJ2-3): DSGVTQTPKHLITATGQRVTLRCSPRSGDLSVYWYQQSLDQGLQFLIQYYNGEERAKGNILERFSAQQFPDLHSELNLSSLELGDSALYFCASSDPSGGAKDTQYFGPGTRLTVL.

The chain joins TRBV6-1 to TRBJ1-2; D not resolved. CDR3 length: 15 amino acids. The germline CDR1 and CDR2 sequences are MNHNS and SASEGT. Trimming pared 3 bases from V and 7 bases from J, leaving 18 bases between. The CDR3 region has the DNA TGTGCCAGCAGTGAGTTCTCTTGGGCTCTGGGTGGCTACACCTTC. Protein sequence: CASSEFSWALGGYTF.